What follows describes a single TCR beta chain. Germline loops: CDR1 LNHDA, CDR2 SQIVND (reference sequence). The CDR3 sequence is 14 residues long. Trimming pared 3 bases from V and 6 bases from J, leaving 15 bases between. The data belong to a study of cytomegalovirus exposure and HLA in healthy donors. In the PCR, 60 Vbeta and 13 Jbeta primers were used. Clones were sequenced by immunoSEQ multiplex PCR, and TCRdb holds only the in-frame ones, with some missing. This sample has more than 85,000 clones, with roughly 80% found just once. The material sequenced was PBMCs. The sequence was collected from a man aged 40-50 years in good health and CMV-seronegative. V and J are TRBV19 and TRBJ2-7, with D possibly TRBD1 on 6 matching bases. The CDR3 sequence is CASSIQGTSGEQYF. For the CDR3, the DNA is TGTGCCAGTAGTATCCAGGGGACCTCCGGCGAGCAGTACTTC.